These T cell receptor beta chains were read from a single sample in a study of breast tumors, draining lymph nodes, adjacent tissues. Via MiXCR, TCRdb re-called the multiplex PCR reads, giving one row per CDR3 protein. The sample records 120,000 to 150,000 distinct CDR3 sequences, approximately 29% being singletons. The material sequenced was axillary lymph node tissue. Receptors originate from a female donor with breast cancer. Some clones in this sample may be carry-over from other donors' samples. CDR3s include the opening cysteine and the closing phenylalanine or tryptophan. The D gene is left open where the match is weak. Clone size is given for some rows only: seen once, a few or many times, or a class if the clone is expanded.

TRBJ2-3 | TRBD2 | TRBV18 | many | TGTGCCAGCTCATCGACTAGCATCACAGATACGCAGTATTTT | CASSSTSITDTQYF
TRBJ1-2 | - | TRBV9 | - | TGTGCCAGCAGCTCGACCTCAGGGGCGGGTACCGGAAACACCTTC | CASSSTSGAGTGNTF
TRBJ2-1 | TRBD1 | TRBV7-7 | - | TGTGCTAGCAGCTTATTAGGGGGCAGCTCCTACAATGAGCAGTTCTTC | CASSLLGGSSYNEQFF
TRBJ1-2 | TRBD1 | TRBV6-5 | many | TGTGCCAGCAGCCAAAAGCAGGGGGTACGCCGGGGCTACACCTTC | CASSQKQGVRRGYTF
TRBJ2-5 | - | TRBV5-6 | many | TGTGCCAGCAGCTTCAAGACAGGAGGGGAGACCCAGTACTTC | CASSFKTGGETQYF
TRBJ1-4 | - | TRBV19 | many | TGTGCCAGTAGTATAAGTGCAACTAATGAAAAACTGTTTTTT | CASSISATNEKLFF
TRBJ2-3 | - | TRBV7-3 | many | TGTGCCAGCAGTTACAACCCCTACGGTGTAGGCACAGATACGCAGTATTTT | CASSYNPYGVGTDTQYF
TRBJ2-1 | - | TRBV2 | - | TGTGCCAGCAGTCAGGACTCAAGCTCCTACAATGAGCAGTTCTTC | CASSQDSSSYNEQFF
TRBJ2-4 | - | TRBV6-2/TRBV6-3 | - | TGTGCCAGCAGTCCCCCCCCTTTCCGTATTCAGTACTTC | CASSPPPFRIQYF
TRBJ2-2 | TRBD1 | TRBV3-1 | - | TGTGCCAACAGCCGACTTCGGACAGGGAACACCGGGGAGCTGTTTTTT | CANSRLRTGNTGELFF
TRBJ1-2 | - | TRBV12-3/TRBV12-4 | many | TGTGCCAGCAGTTTCCAGCGTTCCAAGGGAAACTATGGCTACACCTTC | CASSFQRSKGNYGYTF
TRBJ1-5 | TRBD1 | TRBV19 | many | TGTGCCAGTACCGAGACAGGGTGGCAGCCCCAGCATTTT | CASTETGWQPQHF
TRBJ1-5 | - | TRBV10-3 | - | TGTGCCATCAGTGAAGGGGGAGCAAGGCAGCCCCAGCATTTT | CAISEGGARQPQHF
TRBJ2-5 | - | TRBV7-9 | - | TGTTCCAGCAGCTTAGGTGACCAAGAGGCCCAGTACTTC | CSSSLGDQEAQYF
TRBJ1-2 | - | TRBV5-1 | many | TGCGCCAGCAGCCCTGATGGGACGAATGGCTACACCTTC | CASSPDGTNGYTF
TRBJ2-7 | TRBD2 | TRBV4-3 | few | TGCGCCAGCAGCCAAGAAGGGCCTAGCGGAGAATTCTACGAGCAGTACTTC | CASSQEGPSGEFYEQYF
TRBJ2-4 | - | TRBV29-1 | many | TGCAGCGTTGAGGAGGGCAGGGCCGGGGACATTCAGTACTTC | CSVEEGRAGDIQYF
TRBJ1-5 | - | TRBV6-2/TRBV6-3 | - | TGTGCCAGCAGTCACCAAACAGGGAAGGATCAGCCCCAGCATTTT | CASSHQTGKDQPQHF
TRBJ2-2 | TRBD1 | TRBV20-1 | many | TGCAGTGCTAGGGATCAAACAGGGGATTCATATACCGGGGAGCTGTTTTTT | CSARDQTGDSYTGELFF
TRBJ1-3 | - | TRBV12-3/TRBV12-4 | - | TGTGCCAGCAGTCGAGGGGTAGCGGGAAACACCATATATTTT | CASSRGVAGNTIYF
TRBJ2-7 | TRBD1 | TRBV20-1 | many | TGCAGTGCTAGGACACAGGGGATCAACGAGCAGTACTTC | CSARTQGINEQYF